The present entry profiles one TCR beta chain with its context. At the DNA level, this CDR3 is encoded by other sequences in the same sample as well. Original analysis: For nucleated cells, counts were estimated from reference gene primer amplification. Method: immunoSEQ multiplex PCR; TCRdb's copy keeps in-frame clones and lacks some. D and trimming come from the DNA, and the V and J calls and clone size come from that table. The sample contains under 150,000 clones, around nine tenths of which appear only once. This entry is derived from a study of blood T cell repertoires in COVID-19. The overall study: Spain, Italy and the United States supplied samples that represented acute and convalescent COVID-19. T cells, B-cell-depleted T cells, or PBMCs provided the cDNA or gDNA that served as material.

The source material was peripheral blood. The origin of this receptor is a human donor with active COVID-19. The donor label of this sample is uncertain.

The CDR3 protein is CASSLRGGNGYTF. Written as DNA, the CDR3 is TGTGCCAGCAGTTTACGAGGGGGCAATGGCTACACCTTC. This chain links TRBV27 with TRBJ1-2; 7 bases match TRBD1. V dropped 2 bases and J dropped 6; count of bases not matched to a gene: 3. Germline assignment: CDR1 MNHEY and CDR2 SMNVEV (reference sequence). The CDR3 extends over 13 amino acids.